This T cell receptor (beta chain) emerged from a study of cytomegalovirus exposure and HLA in healthy donors. Study observations and caveats: Reports showed the classifier diagnosing cytomegalovirus status with high specificity and sensitivity. Testing in vitro showed a few CMV-associated chains specific for CMV antigens. A missense variant in DCLRE1C was later tied to TCR beta V- and J-gene trimming.

In regard to this clone: Its antigen is as yet unknown.

Vbeta (60) and Jbeta (13) primers were used in the PCR. Clones were sequenced by immunoSEQ multiplex PCR, and TCRdb holds only the in-frame ones, with some missing. The sample has some 150,000 clones, roughly four fifths seen once; the top ten hold around 1.4%. Germline loops: CDR1 SGHTA, CDR2 FQGNSA. Trimming left V 1 base short and J 4 bases short, with 12 bases between. This CDR3 comprises 15 residues. What was sequenced was PBMCs. This chain joins TRBV7-2 and TRBJ2-3; tentatively, D is TRBD2 (6 bases). This receptor was identified in a man aged 55 to 69 in good health and CMV-seronegative. DNA of the CDR3: TGTGCCAGCAGCTTAGATACTAGCTTCCCAGATACGCAGTATTTT. Its protein product is CASSLDTSFPDTQYF.